There are many counts of the clone carrying this T cell receptor (beta chain). Its antigen remains unknown. This sample stems from a study of breast tumors, draining lymph nodes, adjacent tissues. Findings and caveats of the study: Luminal-like breast cancer showed significantly greater tumor-nontumor repertoire similarity than basal-like breast cancer did. The data were judged consistent with most tumor T cells coming from lymph node and expanding in tumor.

TCRdb called the multiplex PCR reads again in MiXCR, with one record for every CDR3 protein. The sample has approximately 210,000 distinct CDR3 sequences; 32% are singletons. With 4 bases clipped from V and 0 bases from J, the junction kept 6 bases outside the gene matches. Per germline, CDR1 DFQATT and CDR2 SNEGSKA (reference sequence). The CDR3 has 17 amino acids. Samples came from axillary lymph nodes draining the breast cancer. The receptor was isolated from a female donor with breast cancer. Some clones in this sample may be carry-over from other donors' samples. The source material was axillary lymph node tissue. The chain has TRBV20-1 and TRBJ2-1; 13 nucleotides match TRBD2. CDR3 nucleotides: TGCAGTGCTACCGGGACTAGCGGGGTAAGCTCCTACAATGAGCAGTTCTTC. Its protein is CSATGTSGVSSYNEQFF.